This T cell receptor beta chain appears in the sequencing data of a study of shared clonotypes between healthy human individuals. The method was immunoSEQ multiplex PCR; TCRdb's version includes in-frame clones alone and lacks a portion of them. In the table there are some 1,100,000 clones, 75% to 85% of which are singletons. This CDR3 region has 15 residues. Losses at the gene ends were 4 bases for V and 5 bases for J; bases not matched to a gene: 4. Looked up from germline, CDR1 is MNHEY and CDR2 is SMNVEV (reference sequence). The J gene is TRBJ2-5, the V gene TRBV27; TRBD2 matches at 13 bases. Sequencing was carried out using memory CD4+ T cells from PBMCs. The subset denotes: CD45RA-negative fraction. The clonotype was recovered from a man in his late teens or twenties in good health. Some clones in this sample may be carry-over from other donors' samples. The CDR3, as DNA: TGTGCCAGCAGTTCGGGACTAGCGGGACGGGAGACCCAGTACTTC. The encoded protein is CASSSGLAGRETQYF.